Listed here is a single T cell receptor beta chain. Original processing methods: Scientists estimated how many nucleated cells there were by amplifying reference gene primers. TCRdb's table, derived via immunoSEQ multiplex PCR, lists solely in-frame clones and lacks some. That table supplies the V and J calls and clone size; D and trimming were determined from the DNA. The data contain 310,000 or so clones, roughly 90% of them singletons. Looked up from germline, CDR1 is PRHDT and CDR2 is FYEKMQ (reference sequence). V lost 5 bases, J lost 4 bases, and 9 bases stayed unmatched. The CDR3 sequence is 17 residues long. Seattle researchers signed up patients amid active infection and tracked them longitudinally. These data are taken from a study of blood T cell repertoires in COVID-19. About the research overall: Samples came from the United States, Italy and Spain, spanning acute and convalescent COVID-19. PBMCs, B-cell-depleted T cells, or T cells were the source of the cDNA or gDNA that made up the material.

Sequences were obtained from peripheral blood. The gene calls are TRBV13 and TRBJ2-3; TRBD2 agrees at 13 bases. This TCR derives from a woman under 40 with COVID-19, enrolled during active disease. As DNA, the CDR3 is TGTGCCAGCAGCCCCAGGACTAGCGGGAGAACCGCAGATACGCAGTATTTT. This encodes CASSPRTSGRTADTQYF.